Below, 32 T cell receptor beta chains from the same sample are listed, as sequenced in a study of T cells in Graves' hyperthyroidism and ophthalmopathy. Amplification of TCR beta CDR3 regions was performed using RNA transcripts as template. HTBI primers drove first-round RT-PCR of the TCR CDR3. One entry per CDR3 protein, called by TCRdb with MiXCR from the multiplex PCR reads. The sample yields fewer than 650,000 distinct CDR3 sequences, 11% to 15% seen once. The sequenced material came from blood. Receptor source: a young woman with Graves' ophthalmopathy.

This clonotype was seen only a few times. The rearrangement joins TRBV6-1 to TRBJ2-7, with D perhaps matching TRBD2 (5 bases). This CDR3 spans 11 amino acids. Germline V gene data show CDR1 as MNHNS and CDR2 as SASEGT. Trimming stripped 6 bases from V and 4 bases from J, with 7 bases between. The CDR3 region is CASRLGYEQYF. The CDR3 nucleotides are TGTGCCAGCAGACTAGGTTACGAGCAGTACTTC.

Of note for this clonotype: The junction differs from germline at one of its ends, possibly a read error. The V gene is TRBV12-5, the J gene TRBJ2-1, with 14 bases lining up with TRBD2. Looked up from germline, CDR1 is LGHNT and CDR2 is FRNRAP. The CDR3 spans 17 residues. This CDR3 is CASGFSGTSGSGNEQSF. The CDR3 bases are TGTGCTAGTGGTTTCTCCGGGACTAGCGGGAGCGGGAATGAGCAGTCCTTC.

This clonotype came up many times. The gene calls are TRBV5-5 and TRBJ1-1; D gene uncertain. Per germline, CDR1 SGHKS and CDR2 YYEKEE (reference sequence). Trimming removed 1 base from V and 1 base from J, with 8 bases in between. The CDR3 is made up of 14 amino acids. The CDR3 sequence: CASSLNVGNTEAFF. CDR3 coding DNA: TGTGCCAGCAGCTTGAATGTTGGGAACACTGAAGCTTTCTTT.

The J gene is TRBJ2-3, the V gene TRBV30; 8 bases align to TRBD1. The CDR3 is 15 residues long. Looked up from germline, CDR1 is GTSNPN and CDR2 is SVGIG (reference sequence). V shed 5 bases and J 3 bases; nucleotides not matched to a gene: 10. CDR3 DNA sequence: TGTGCCTGGGACCTCCAGGGGGCCCGTACAGATACGCAGTATTTT. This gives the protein CAWDLQGARTDTQYF. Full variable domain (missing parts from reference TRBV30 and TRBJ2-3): SQTIHQWPATLVQPVGSPLSLECTVEGTSNPNLYWYRQAAGRGLQLLFYSVGIGQISSEVPQNLSASRPQDRQFILSSKKLLLSDSGFYLCAWDLQGARTDTQYFGPGTRLTVL.

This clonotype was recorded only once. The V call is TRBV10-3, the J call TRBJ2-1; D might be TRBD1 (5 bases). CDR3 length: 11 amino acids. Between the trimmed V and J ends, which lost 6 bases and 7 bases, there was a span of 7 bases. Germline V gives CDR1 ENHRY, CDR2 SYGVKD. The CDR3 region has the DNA TGTGCCATCAGAGGGGCGAATGAGCAGTTCTTC. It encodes CAIRGANEQFF.

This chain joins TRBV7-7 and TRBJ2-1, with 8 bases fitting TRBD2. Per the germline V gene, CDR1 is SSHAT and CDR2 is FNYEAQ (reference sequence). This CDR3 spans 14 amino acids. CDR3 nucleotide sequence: TGTGCTAGCGGGACGGTGGGGTCACACGCTGAGCAGTTCTTC. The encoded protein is CASGTVGSHAEQFF.

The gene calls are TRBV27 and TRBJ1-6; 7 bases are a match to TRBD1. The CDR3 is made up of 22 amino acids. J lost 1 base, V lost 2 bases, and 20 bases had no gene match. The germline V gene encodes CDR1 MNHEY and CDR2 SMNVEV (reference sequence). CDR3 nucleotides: TGTGCCAGCAGTTTACTACCGGGACAGTGGAATAGTGGCGGGTCCTATAATTCACCCCTCCACTTT. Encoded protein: CASSLLPGQWNSGGSYNSPLHF.

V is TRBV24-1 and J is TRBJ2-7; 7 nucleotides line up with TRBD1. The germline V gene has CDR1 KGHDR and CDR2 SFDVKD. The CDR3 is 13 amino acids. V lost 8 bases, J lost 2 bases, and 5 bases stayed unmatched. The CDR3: CATMGTEAYEQYF. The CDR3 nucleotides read TGTGCCACCATGGGGACAGAAGCCTACGAGCAGTACTTC.

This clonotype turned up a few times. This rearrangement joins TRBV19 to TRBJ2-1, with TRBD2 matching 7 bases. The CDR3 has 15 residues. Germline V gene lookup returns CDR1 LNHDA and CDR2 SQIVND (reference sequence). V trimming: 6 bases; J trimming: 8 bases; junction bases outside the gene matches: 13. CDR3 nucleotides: TGTGCCAGTAGGCCCATAGGTGTGGCGGGGGATGAGCAGTTCTTC. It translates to CASRPIGVAGDEQFF.

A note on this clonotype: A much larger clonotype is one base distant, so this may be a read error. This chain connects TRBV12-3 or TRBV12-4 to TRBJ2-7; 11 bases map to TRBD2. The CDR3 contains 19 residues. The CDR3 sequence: CASTAGQLRTSGGNYKQYF. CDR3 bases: TGTGCCAGCACCGCGGGACAGCTTCGAACTAGCGGGGGAAACTACAAGCAGTACTTC.

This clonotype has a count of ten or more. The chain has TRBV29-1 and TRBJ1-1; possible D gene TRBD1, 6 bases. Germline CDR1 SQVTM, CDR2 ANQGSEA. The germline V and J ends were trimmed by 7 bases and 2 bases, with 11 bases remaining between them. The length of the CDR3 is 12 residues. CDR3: CSGVQGNTEAFF. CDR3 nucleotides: TGCAGCGGGGTACAGGGAAACACTGAAGCTTTCTTT.

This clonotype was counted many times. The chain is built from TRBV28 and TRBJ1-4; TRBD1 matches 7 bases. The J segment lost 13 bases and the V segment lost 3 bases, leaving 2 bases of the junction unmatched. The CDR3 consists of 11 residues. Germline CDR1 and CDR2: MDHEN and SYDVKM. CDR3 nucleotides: TGTGCCAGCAGTTTCCGACAGGGACTGTTTTTT. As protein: CASSFRQGLFF.

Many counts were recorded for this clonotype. This CDR3 reads CASSQDGGRGTDTQYF. The CDR3 bases are TGTGCCAGCAGCCAAGATGGAGGGCGGGGCACAGATACGCAGTATTTT. The J gene is TRBJ2-3, the V gene TRBV3-1; maybe TRBD2 (6 bases). The CDR3 is made up of 16 amino acids. Germline V gene data show CDR1 as LGHDT and CDR2 as YNNKEL (reference sequence). V lost 0 bases to trimming and J lost 1 base, with 11 bases between them.

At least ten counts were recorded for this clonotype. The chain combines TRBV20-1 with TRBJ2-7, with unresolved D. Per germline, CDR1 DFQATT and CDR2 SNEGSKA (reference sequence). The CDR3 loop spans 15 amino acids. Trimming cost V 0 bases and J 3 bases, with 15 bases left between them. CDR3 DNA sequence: TGCAGTGCTAGAGATGTGGCCGGAGATGTCTACGAGCAGTACTTC. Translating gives CSARDVAGDVYEQYF.

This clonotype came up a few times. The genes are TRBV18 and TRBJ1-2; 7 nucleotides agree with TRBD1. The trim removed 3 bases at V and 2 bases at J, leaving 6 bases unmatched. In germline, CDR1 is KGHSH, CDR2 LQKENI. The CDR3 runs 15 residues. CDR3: CASSPSPGQNYGYTF. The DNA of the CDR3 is TGTGCCAGCTCACCCTCCCCGGGACAGAACTATGGCTACACCTTC.

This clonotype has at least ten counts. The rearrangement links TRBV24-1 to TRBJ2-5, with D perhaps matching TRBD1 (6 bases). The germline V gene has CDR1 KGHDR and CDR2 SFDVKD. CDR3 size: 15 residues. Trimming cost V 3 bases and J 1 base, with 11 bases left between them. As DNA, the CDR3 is TGTGCCACCAGTGATCCCCAGGGGCTCCAAGAGACCCAGTACTTC. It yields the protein CATSDPQGLQETQYF.

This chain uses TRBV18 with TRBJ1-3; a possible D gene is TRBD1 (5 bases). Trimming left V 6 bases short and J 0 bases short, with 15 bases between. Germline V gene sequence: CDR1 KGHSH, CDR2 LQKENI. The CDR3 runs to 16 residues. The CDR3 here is CASSEGEGPSGNTIYF. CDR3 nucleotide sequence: TGTGCCAGCTCGGAGGGAGAGGGACCCTCTGGAAACACCATATATTTT.

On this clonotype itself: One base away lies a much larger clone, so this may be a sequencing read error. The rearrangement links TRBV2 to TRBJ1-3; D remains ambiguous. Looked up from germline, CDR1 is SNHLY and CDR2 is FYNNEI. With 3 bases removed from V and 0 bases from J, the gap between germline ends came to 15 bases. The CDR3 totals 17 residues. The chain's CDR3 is CASSEKGVRFSGNTIYF. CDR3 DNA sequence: TGTGCCAGCAGTGAGAAGGGAGTCAGGTTCTCTGGAAACACCATATATTTT.

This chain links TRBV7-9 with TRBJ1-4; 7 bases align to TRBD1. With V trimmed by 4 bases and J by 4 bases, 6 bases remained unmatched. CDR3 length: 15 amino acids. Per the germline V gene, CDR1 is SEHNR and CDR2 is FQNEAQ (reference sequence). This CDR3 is CASSSGQDYNEKLFF. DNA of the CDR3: TGTGCCAGCAGCTCAGGACAGGATTATAATGAAAAACTGTTTTTT.

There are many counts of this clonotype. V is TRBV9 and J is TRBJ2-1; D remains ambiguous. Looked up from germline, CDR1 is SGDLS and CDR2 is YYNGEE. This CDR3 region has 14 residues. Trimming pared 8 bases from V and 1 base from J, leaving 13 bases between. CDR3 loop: CASTSQASYNEQFF. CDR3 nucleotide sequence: TGTGCCAGTACCTCTCAGGCGTCCTACAATGAGCAGTTCTTC.

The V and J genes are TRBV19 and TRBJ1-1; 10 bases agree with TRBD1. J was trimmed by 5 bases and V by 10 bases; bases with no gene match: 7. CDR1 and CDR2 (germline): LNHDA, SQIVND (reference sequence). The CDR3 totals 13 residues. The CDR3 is CATRGQGWTEAFF. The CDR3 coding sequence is TGTGCCACTCGGGGACAGGGGTGGACTGAAGCTTTCTTT.

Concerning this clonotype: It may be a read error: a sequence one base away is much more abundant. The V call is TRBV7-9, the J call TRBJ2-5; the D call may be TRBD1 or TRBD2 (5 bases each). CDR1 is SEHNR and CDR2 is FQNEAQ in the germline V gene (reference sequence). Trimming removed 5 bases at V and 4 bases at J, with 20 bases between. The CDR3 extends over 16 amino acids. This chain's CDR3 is CASSLRAASRVETQYF. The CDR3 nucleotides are TGTGCCAGCAGCCTCCGGGCAGCTAGCAGGGTAGAGACCCAGTACTTC.

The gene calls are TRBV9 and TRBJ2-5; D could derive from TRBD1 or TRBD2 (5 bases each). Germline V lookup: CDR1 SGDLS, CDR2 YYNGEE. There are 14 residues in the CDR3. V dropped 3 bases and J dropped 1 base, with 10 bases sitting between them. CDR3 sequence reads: CASSGGTFQETQYF. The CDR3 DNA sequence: TGTGCCAGCAGCGGAGGGACCTTCCAAGAGACCCAGTACTTC.

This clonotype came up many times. In DNA, the CDR3 is TGTGCCAGCAGCCGGGGCTGGGGTCGGACAGGGGGTAACAATCAGCCCCAGCATTTT. Its protein is CASSRGWGRTGGNNQPQHF. V and J are TRBV5-8 and TRBJ1-5; 10 bases agree with TRBD1. The CDR3 loop spans 19 amino acids. V lost 4 bases to trimming and J lost 3 bases; unmatched junction nucleotides: 16. Looked up from germline, CDR1 is SGHTS and CDR2 is YDEGEE.

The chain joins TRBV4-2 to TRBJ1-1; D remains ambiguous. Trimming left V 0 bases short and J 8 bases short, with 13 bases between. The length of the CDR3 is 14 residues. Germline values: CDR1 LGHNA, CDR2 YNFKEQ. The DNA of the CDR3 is TGTGCCAGCAGCCAAGATATAGCCCGGATGGAAGCTTTCTTT. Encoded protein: CASSQDIARMEAFF.

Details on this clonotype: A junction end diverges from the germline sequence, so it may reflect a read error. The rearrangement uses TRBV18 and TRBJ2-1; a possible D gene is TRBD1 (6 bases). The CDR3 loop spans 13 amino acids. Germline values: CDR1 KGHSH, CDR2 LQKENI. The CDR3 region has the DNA TGTGCCAGCTCATTCAGCAGGGGCAATGAGCGGTTCTTC. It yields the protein CASSFSRGNERFF.

CDR3 coding DNA: TGTGCCAGCAGCTTACGCGGGAGTTGGACAGATACGCAGTATTTT. It encodes CASSLRGSWTDTQYF. The J gene is TRBJ2-3, the V gene TRBV13; 7 nucleotides align to TRBD2. Germline V gene data show CDR1 as PRHDT and CDR2 as FYEKMQ (reference sequence). The CDR3 runs 15 residues. V lost 2 bases and J lost 3; bases outside the gene matches: 5.

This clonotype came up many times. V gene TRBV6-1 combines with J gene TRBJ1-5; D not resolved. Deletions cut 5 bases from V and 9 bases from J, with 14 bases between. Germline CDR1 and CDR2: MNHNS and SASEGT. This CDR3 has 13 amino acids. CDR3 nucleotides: TGTGCCAGCAGTTCAAGGGCGATCTTGCCCCAGCATTTT. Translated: CASSSRAILPQHF.

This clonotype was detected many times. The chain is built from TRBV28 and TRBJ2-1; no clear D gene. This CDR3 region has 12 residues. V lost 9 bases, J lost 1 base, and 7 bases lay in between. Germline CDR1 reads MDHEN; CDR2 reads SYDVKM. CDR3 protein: CASTFSYNEQFF. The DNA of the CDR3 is TGTGCCAGTACATTTTCCTACAATGAGCAGTTCTTC.

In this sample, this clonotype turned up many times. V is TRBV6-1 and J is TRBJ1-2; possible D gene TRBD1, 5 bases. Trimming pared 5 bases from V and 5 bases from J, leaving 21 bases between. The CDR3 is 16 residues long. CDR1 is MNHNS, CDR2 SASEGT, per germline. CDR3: CASSRKGHGTAYGYTF. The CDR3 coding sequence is TGTGCCAGCAGTCGCAAAGGCCACGGGACGGCTTATGGCTACACCTTC.

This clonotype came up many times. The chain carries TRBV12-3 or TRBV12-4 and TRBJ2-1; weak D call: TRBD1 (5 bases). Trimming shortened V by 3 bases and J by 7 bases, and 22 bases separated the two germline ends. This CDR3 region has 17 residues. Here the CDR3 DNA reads TGTGCCAGCAGTTTCCTTTTCAGATGGACAACCGAGAATGAGCAGTTCTTC. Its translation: CASSFLFRWTTENEQFF.

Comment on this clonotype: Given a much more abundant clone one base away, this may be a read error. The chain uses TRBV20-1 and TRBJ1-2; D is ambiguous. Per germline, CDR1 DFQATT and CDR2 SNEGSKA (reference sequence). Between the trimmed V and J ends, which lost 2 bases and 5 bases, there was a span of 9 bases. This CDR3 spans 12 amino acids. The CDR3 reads CSARPNSYGYTF. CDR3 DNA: TGCAGTGCTAGACCCAACAGTTATGGCTACACCTTC.